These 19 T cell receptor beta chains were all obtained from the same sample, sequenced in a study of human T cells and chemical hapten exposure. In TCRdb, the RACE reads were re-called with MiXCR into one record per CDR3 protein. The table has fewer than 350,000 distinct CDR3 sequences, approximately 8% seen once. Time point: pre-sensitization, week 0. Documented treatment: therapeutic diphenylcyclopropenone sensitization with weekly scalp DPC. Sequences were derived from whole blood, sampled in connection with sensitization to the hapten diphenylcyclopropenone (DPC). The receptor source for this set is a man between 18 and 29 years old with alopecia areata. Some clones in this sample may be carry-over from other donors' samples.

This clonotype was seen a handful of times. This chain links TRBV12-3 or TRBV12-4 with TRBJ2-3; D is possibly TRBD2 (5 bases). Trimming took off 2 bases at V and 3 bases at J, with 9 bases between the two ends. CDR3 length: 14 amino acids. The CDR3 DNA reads TGTGCCAGCAGTTTAACCGGGATAACAGATACGCAGTATTTT. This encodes CASSLTGITDTQYF.

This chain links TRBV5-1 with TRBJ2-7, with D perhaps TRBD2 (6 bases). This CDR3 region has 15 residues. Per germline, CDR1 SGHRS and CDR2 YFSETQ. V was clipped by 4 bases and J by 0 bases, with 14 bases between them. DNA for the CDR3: TGCGCCAGCAGCCTAGGAGGGGCCGACTCCTACGAGCAGTACGTC. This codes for CASSLGGADSYEQYV.

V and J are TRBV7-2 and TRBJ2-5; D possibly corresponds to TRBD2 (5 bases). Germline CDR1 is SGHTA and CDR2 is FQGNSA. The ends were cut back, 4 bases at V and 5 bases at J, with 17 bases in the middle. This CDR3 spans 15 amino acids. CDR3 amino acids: CASSSPGAVSETQYF. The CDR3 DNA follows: TGTGCCAGCAGCTCCCCTGGAGCGGTCTCGGAGACCCAGTACTTC.

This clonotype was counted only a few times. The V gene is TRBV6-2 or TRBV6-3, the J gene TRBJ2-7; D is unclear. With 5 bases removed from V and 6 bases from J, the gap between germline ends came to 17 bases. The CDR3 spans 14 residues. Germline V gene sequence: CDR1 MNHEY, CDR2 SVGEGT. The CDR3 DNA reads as TGTGCCAGCAGTGACGACAAGGCATTCCTCGAGCAGTACGTC. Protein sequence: CASSDDKAFLEQYV.

CDR3 in DNA: TGCAGTGCTAGAAGAGCCGGGGCGGGAGCTTTCACAGATACGCAGTATTTT. It codes for CSARRAGAGAFTDTQYF. This chain joins TRBV20-1 and TRBJ2-3; the match to TRBD2 covers 7 bases. After removal of 2 bases from V and 2 bases from J, the junction contained 13 bases not matched to a gene. Germline values: CDR1 DFQATT, CDR2 SNEGSKA (reference sequence). CDR3 length: 17 residues.

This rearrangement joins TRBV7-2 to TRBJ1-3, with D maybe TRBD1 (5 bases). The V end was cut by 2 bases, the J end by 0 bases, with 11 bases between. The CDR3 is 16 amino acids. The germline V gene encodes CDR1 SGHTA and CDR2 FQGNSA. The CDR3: CASSLSGVHSGNTIYF. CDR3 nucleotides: TGTGCCAGCAGCTTATCGGGGGTTCACTCTGGAAACACCATATATTTT.

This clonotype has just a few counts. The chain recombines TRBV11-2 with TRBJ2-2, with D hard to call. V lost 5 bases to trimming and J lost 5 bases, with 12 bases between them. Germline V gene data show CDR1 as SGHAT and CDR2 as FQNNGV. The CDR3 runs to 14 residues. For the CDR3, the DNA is TGTGCCAGCAGCCGGACCGCTGGAACCGGGGAGCTGTTTTTT. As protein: CASSRTAGTGELFF.

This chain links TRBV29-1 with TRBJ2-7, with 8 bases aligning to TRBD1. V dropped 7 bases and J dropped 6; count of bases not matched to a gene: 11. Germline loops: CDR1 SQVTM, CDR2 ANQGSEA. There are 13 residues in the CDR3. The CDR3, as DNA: TGCAGCGCCAGGACAGGGACTCGGGGCGAGCAGTACGTC. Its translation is CSARTGTRGEQYV.

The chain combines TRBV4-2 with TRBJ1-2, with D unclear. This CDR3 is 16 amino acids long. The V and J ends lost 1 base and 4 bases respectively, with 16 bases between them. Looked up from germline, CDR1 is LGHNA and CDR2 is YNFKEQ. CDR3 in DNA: TGTGCCAGCAGCCAAGTCAATGAGCCAAAGAGCTATGGCTACACCTTC. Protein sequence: CASSQVNEPKSYGYTF.

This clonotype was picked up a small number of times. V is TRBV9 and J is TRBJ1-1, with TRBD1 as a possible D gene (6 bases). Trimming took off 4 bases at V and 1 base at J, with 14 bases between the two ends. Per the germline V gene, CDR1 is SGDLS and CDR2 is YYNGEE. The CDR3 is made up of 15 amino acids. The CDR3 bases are TGTGCCAGCAGCCCCTGGGACACAAGGAACACTGAAGCTTTCTTT. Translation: CASSPWDTRNTEAFF.

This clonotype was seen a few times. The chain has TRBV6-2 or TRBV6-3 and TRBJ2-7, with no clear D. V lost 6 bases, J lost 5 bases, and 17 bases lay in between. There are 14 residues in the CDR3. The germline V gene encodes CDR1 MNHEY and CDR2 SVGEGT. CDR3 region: CASSPSLGLHEQYV. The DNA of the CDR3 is TGTGCCAGCAGCCCCTCTCTGGGCCTCCACGAGCAGTACGTC.

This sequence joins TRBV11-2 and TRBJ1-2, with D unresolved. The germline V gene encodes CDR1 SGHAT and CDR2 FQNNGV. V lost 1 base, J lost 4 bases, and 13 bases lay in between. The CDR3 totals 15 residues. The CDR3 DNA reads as TGTGCCAGCAGCTTAGTGGCAGGCCGCAGCTATGGCTACACCTTC. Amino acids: CASSLVAGRSYGYTF.

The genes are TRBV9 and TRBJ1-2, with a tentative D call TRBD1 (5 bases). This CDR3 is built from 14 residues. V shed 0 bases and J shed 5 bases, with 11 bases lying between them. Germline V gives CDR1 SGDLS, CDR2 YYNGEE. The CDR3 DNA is TGTGCCAGCAGCGTAGCCGGCAGGGCGTATGGCTACACCTTC. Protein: CASSVAGRAYGYTF.

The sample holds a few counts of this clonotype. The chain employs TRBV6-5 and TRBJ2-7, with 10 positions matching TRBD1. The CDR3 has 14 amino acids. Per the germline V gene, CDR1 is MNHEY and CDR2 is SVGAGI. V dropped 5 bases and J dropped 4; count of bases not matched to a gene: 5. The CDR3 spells CASSPGTGVYEQYV. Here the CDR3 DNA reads TGTGCCAGCAGTCCCGGGACAGGGGTATACGAGCAGTACGTC.

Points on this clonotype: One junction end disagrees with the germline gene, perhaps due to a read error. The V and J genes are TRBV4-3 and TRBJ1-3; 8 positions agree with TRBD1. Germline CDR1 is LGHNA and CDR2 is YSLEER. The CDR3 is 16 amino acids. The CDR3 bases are TGCGCCTGCAGCCGGGACAGGTTCTCCTCTGGAAACACCATATATTTT. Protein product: CACSRDRFSSGNTIYF.

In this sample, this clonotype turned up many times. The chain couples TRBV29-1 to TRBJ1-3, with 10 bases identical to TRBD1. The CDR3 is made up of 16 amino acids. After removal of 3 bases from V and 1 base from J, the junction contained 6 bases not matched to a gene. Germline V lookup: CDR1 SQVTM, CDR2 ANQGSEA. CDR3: CSVEMRGQGSGNTIYF. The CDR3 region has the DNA TGCAGCGTTGAGATGAGGGGACAGGGGTCTGGAAACACCATATATTTT. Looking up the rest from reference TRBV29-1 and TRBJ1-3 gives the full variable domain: SAVISQKPSRDICQRGTSLTIQCQVDSQVTMMFWYRQQPGQSLTLIATANQGSEATYESGFVIDKFPISRPNLTFSTLTVSNMSPEDSSIYLCSVEMRGQGSGNTIYFGEGSWLTVV.

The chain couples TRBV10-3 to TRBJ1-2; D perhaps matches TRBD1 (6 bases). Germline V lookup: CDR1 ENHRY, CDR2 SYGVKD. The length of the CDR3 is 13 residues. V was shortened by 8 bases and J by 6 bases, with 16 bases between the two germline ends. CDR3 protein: CAIVAGGDDGYTF. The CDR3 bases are TGTGCCATCGTTGCTGGGGGCGATGATGGCTACACCTTC.

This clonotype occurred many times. In DNA form, the CDR3 reads TGTGCCAGCAGCTTTGGGGCTATCTCTGGAAACACCATATATTTT. Translating gives CASSFGAISGNTIYF. The chain carries TRBV5-5 and TRBJ1-3; D is possibly TRBD1 (5 bases). Germline assignment: CDR1 SGHKS and CDR2 YYEKEE (reference sequence). The CDR3 consists of 15 residues. The germline V and J ends were trimmed by 2 bases and 0 bases, with 9 bases remaining between them.

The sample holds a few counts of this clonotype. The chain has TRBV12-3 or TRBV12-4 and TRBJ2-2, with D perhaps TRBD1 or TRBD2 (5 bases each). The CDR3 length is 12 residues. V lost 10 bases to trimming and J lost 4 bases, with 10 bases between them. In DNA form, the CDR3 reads TGTGCCAATATGAGGGGCACCGGGGAGCTGTTTTTT. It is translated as CANMRGTGELFF.